This T cell receptor (beta chain) was retrieved from a study of cytomegalovirus exposure and HLA in healthy donors. The PCR contained 60 Vbeta and 13 Jbeta primers. The protocol was immunoSEQ multiplex PCR, while the TCRdb copy is restricted to in-frame clones and leaves out a portion. This sample's table has 150,000 to 200,000 clones. This CDR3 is built from 15 residues. Between the trimmed V and J ends, which lost 3 bases and 3 bases, there was a span of 13 bases. Per germline, CDR1 SGDLS and CDR2 YYNGEE. This receptor was identified in a man aged 25 to 40 in good health and CMV-seronegative. The sample taken for sequencing was PBMCs. The V and J genes are TRBV9 and TRBJ2-4; D remains ambiguous. CDR3 nucleotides: TGTGCCAGCAGCGCCTTAGGCTACTACAAAAACATTCAGTACTTC. It is translated as CASSALGYYKNIQYF.